One and the same sample provided the 23 T cell receptor beta chains below, sequenced in a study of T cells in localized non-small cell lung cancer. Assay used: immunoSEQ multiplex PCR; TCRdb lists only in-frame clones, some missing. In the table there are some 30,000 clones, under 95% of which are singletons. The material was peripheral blood mononuclear cells, obtained before any cancer treatment. Source of these receptors: a female donor of 60 years or more with stage II lung adenocarcinoma.

The chain couples TRBV7-2 to TRBJ2-7; 8 bases line up with TRBD1. Germline-derived CDR1 and CDR2 are SGHTA and FQGNSA. The ends lost 5 bases at V and 0 bases at J; junction bases unmatched: 15. CDR3 length: 18 amino acids. The chain's CDR3 is CASSKTPGGQGPSYEQYF. As DNA, the CDR3 is TGTGCCAGCAGCAAGACCCCCGGAGGACAGGGTCCCTCCTACGAGCAGTACTTC.

The V and J genes are TRBV4-2 and TRBJ2-2; 16 positions agree with TRBD2. This CDR3 has 19 residues. Per germline, CDR1 LGHNA and CDR2 YNFKEQ. V was clipped by 5 bases and J by 4 bases; unmatched bases: 10. CDR3 region: CASSKPGLAGGQGTGELFF. CDR3 sequence (DNA): TGTGCCAGCAGCAAACCGGGACTAGCGGGGGGGCAAGGCACCGGGGAGCTGTTTTTT.

V gene TRBV6-6 combines with J gene TRBJ1-2; D is ambiguous. The CDR3 extends over 14 amino acids. The ends were cut back, 6 bases at V and 4 bases at J, with 15 bases in the middle. Germline CDR1 is MNHNY and CDR2 is SVGAGI (reference sequence). For the CDR3, the DNA is TGTGCCAGCAGACCCACCACACGATCCTATGGCTACACCTTC. This encodes CASRPTTRSYGYTF.

V and J are TRBV7-6 and TRBJ1-1, with TRBD1 as a possible D gene (5 bases). The CDR3 loop spans 14 amino acids. V lost 5 bases to trimming and J lost 0 bases, with 10 bases between them. Germline CDR1 reads SGHVS; CDR2 reads FNYEAQ. CDR3 nucleotides: TGTGCCAGCAGCCCCAGGGAACTGAACACTGAAGCTTTCTTT. It is translated as CASSPRELNTEAFF.

The chain combines TRBV7-6 with TRBJ1-1; TRBD1 matches 8 bases. The CDR3 sequence is 13 residues long. V shed 5 bases, J shed 8 bases, and the junction held 7 bases outside the gene matches. Germline CDR1 reads SGHVS; CDR2 reads FNYEAQ. The CDR3 nucleotides read TGTGCCAGCAGCGCTAGACAGGGGATAGAAGCTTTCTTT. Translated: CASSARQGIEAFF. Looking up the rest from reference TRBV7-6 and TRBJ1-1 gives the full variable domain: GAGVSQSPRYKVTKRGQDVALRCDPISGHVSLYWYRQALGQGPEFLTYFNYEAQQDKSGLPNDRFSAERPEGSISTLTIQRTEQRDSAMYRCASSARQGIEAFFGQGTRLTVV.

This sequence joins TRBV6-1 and TRBJ1-1, with a weak D call TRBD1 (6 bases). Between the trimmed V and J ends, which lost 2 bases and 1 base, there was a span of 14 bases. The CDR3 sequence is 16 residues long. CDR1 MNHNS and CDR2 SASEGT come from the germline V gene. The CDR3 sequence is CASSESGGAGNTEAFF. CDR3 bases: TGTGCCAGCAGTGAATCGGGGGGCGCAGGGAACACTGAAGCTTTCTTT.

The sample holds a few counts of this clone. V is TRBV6-5 and J is TRBJ2-7, with D tentatively TRBD1 or TRBD2 (7 bases each). From germline, CDR1 is MNHEY and CDR2 SVGAGI. Trimming pared 6 bases from V and 4 bases from J, leaving 19 bases between. This CDR3 has 15 residues. The CDR3 sequence is CASRSGGAGSYEQYF. The CDR3 DNA is TGTGCCAGCAGATCAGGGGGAGCGGGGTCATACGAGCAGTACTTC.

The gene calls are TRBV5-6 and TRBJ2-7; 8 bases fit TRBD1. Trimming cost V 0 bases and J 0 bases; bases outside gene matches: 2. The CDR3 runs 15 residues. Germline assignment: CDR1 SGHDT and CDR2 YYEEEE. CDR3 nucleotides: TGTGCCAGCAGCTTGGCGGGACAGGACTCCTACGAGCAGTACTTC. Protein product: CASSLAGQDSYEQYF. Combining the CDR3 with reference TRBV5-6 and TRBJ2-7 gives the whole variable domain DAGVTQSPTHLIKTRGQQVTLRCSPKSGHDTVSWYQQALGQGPQFIFQYYEEEERQRGNFPDRFSGHQFPNYSSELNVNALLLGDSALYLCASSLAGQDSYEQYFGPGTRLTVT.

This clone was recorded only once. The J gene is TRBJ1-3, the V gene TRBV14; D is perhaps TRBD1 (5 bases). Trimming took 4 bases from V and 3 from J, leaving 16 bases between them. Per the germline V gene, CDR1 is SGHDN and CDR2 is FVKESK. This CDR3 comprises 16 residues. The CDR3 spells CASSPSRRQGGNTIYF. As DNA, the CDR3 is TGTGCCAGCAGCCCAAGTCGAAGGCAGGGTGGAAACACCATATATTTT.

The rearrangement uses TRBV5-1 and TRBJ2-2, with D perhaps TRBD1 (6 bases). From germline, CDR1 is SGHRS and CDR2 YFSETQ. V gave up 3 bases and J gave up 6 bases, with 12 bases separating them. This CDR3 spans 14 amino acids. CDR3 DNA: TGCGCCAGCAGCTCGGACAGCGTCCCCGGGGAGCTGTTTTTT. Encoded protein: CASSSDSVPGELFF.

This chain uses TRBV7-7 with TRBJ2-1; 9 positions match TRBD2. CDR1 and CDR2 from the germline V gene are SSHAT and FNYEAQ (reference sequence). V trimming: 7 bases; J trimming: 0 bases; junction bases outside the gene matches: 13. The CDR3 sequence is 18 residues long. The chain's CDR3 is CASIRSGTSLSSYNEQFF. Written as DNA, the CDR3 is TGTGCCAGCATTAGGAGTGGGACTAGCTTGAGCTCCTACAATGAGCAGTTCTTC. The full variable domain, in which reference TRBV7-7 and TRBJ2-1 provide the parts outside the CDR3, is GAGVSQSPRYKVTKRGQDVTLRCDPISSHATLYWYQQALGQGPEFLTYFNYEAQPDKSGLPSDRFSAERPEGSISTLTIQRTEQRDSAMYRCASIRSGTSLSSYNEQFFGPGTRLTVL.

V is TRBV4-3 and J is TRBJ2-3, with TRBD1 matching 8 bases. Germline V gives CDR1 LGHNA, CDR2 YSLEER. Germline trimming cut 0 bases from V and 4 bases from J; bases unmatched to any gene: 6. This CDR3 spans 16 amino acids. DNA for the CDR3: TGCGCCAGCAGCCAAGATATTGACAGGGGTGCAGATACGCAGTATTTT. It is translated as CASSQDIDRGADTQYF.

V is TRBV6-5 and J is TRBJ2-1, with D possibly matching TRBD1 (6 bases). Germline V CDR1 and CDR2: MNHEY, SVGAGI. Trimming took off 6 bases at V and 6 bases at J, with 18 bases between the two ends. The CDR3 extends over 15 amino acids. The CDR3, as DNA: TGTGCCAGCAGCTACGAAGGACAGCTACGCAATGAGCAGTTCTTC. It encodes CASSYEGQLRNEQFF.

The chain employs TRBV2 and TRBJ1-4, with D hard to call. V shed 6 bases and J shed 3 bases, with 8 bases lying between them. The CDR3 has 13 residues. The V gene's germline CDR1 is SNHLY and CDR2 FYNNEI. CDR3 residues: CASSRRANEKLFF. The CDR3 region has the DNA TGTGCCAGCAGCCGGAGGGCTAATGAAAAACTGTTTTTT.

The V and J genes are TRBV5-1 and TRBJ1-4; D is unresolved. V was clipped by 5 bases and J by 8 bases, with 16 bases between them. Germline V gene data show CDR1 as SGHRS and CDR2 as YFSETQ. This CDR3 is built from 14 residues. Here the CDR3 DNA reads TGCGCCAGCAGGGACCTCAAGAATACCGAAAAACTGTTTTTT. Translating it yields CASRDLKNTEKLFF.

The V gene is TRBV7-6, the J gene TRBJ1-1; 10 nucleotides align to TRBD1. The germline gives CDR1 SGHVS, CDR2 FNYEAQ. The CDR3 consists of 16 residues. Germline trimming cut 1 base from V and 5 bases from J; bases unmatched to any gene: 7. The CDR3 spells CASSLVSGTGETEAFF. The CDR3 nucleotides are TGTGCCAGCAGCTTAGTATCAGGGACAGGGGAAACTGAAGCTTTCTTT. The full variable domain, with the rest looked up from reference TRBV7-6 and TRBJ1-1, is GAGVSQSPRYKVTKRGQDVALRCDPISGHVSLYWYRQALGQGPEFLTYFNYEAQQDKSGLPNDRFSAERPEGSISTLTIQRTEQRDSAMYRCASSLVSGTGETEAFFGQGTRLTVV.

The chain couples TRBV9 to TRBJ2-5; TRBD1 matches at 7 bases. Germline V gene sequence: CDR1 SGDLS, CDR2 YYNGEE. Unmatched junction bases numbered 4, after V lost 0 bases and J lost 5 bases. The CDR3 runs to 14 residues. The chain's CDR3 is CASSVGSRGETQYF. The CDR3 DNA is TGTGCCAGCAGCGTAGGGTCCAGGGGGGAGACCCAGTACTTC. Full variable domain (outside the CDR3, taken from reference TRBV9 and TRBJ2-5): DSGVTQTPKHLITATGQRVTLRCSPRSGDLSVYWYQQSLDQGLQFLIQYYNGEERAKGNILERFSAQQFPDLHSELNLSSLELGDSALYFCASSVGSRGETQYFGPGTRLLVL.

The chain couples TRBV5-1 to TRBJ2-2; 10 bases line up with TRBD2. V was pared by 0 bases and J by 4 bases, with 9 bases of the junction left unmatched. CDR3 length equals 18 residues. Germline CDR1 reads SGHRS; CDR2 reads YFSETQ. The CDR3 nucleotides are TGCGCCAGCAGCTTGGAAAGGCTAGCGGGAGCCGTCACCGGGGAGCTGTTTTTT. Protein sequence: CASSLERLAGAVTGELFF.

The rearrangement links TRBV7-2 to TRBJ1-1, with D unresolved. This CDR3 spans 14 amino acids. V lost 3 bases, J lost 2 bases, and 10 bases lay in between. The germline gives CDR1 SGHTA, CDR2 FQGNSA. This CDR3 is CASSFSDGNTEAFF. DNA of the CDR3: TGTGCCAGCAGCTTTAGCGACGGTAACACTGAAGCTTTCTTT.

V is TRBV10-3 and J is TRBJ1-1, with D maybe TRBD1 (5 bases). The CDR3 length is 14 residues. CDR1 is ENHRY, CDR2 SYGVKD, per germline. V lost 2 bases and J lost 7, with 14 bases in between. The CDR3 spells CAISEADQGREAFF. The CDR3 DNA sequence: TGTGCCATCAGTGAGGCAGACCAGGGACGTGAAGCTTTCTTT.

The chain joins TRBV7-2 to TRBJ2-3, with 8 bases that match TRBD2. CDR1 is SGHTA and CDR2 is FQGNSA in the germline V gene. The CDR3 spans 16 residues. J lost 5 bases, V lost 5 bases, and 12 bases had no gene match. The CDR3 loop is CASSIQPSGSGDTQYF. In DNA form, the CDR3 reads TGTGCCAGCAGCATCCAGCCCAGCGGGAGTGGAGATACGCAGTATTTT.

This chain's CDR3 is CASSSWGARMNTEAFF. Written as DNA, the CDR3 is TGTGCCAGCAGCTCATGGGGGGCGCGGATGAACACTGAAGCTTTCTTT. This sequence joins TRBV7-9 and TRBJ1-1, with D perhaps matching TRBD1 (6 bases). The V end was cut by 4 bases, the J end by 0 bases, with 15 bases between. This CDR3 region has 16 residues. Germline-derived CDR1 and CDR2 are SEHNR and FQNEAQ (reference sequence).

The V gene is TRBV5-5, the J gene TRBJ1-1; 8 nucleotides line up with TRBD1. J was trimmed by 4 bases and V by 1 base; bases with no gene match: 3. The CDR3 sequence is 14 residues long. Per germline, CDR1 SGHKS and CDR2 YYEKEE (reference sequence). CDR3 amino acids: CASSLPGGGTEAFF. The CDR3 DNA follows: TGTGCCAGCAGCTTGCCAGGGGGCGGCACTGAAGCTTTCTTT.